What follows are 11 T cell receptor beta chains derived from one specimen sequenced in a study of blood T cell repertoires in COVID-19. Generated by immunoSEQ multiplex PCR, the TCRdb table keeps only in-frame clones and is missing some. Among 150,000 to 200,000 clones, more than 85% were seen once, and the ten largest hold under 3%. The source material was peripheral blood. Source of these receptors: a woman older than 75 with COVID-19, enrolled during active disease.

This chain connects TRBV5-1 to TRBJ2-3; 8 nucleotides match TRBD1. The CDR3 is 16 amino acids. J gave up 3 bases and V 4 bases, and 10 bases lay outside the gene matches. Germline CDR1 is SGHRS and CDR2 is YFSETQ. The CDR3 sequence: CASSGKDRVGTDTQYF. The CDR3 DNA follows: TGCGCCAGCAGCGGGAAGGACAGGGTCGGGACAGATACGCAGTATTTT.

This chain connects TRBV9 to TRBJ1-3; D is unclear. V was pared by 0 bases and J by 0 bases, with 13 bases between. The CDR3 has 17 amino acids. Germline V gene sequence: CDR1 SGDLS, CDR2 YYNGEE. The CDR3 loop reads CASSVGFGDFSGNTIYF. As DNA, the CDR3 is TGTGCCAGCAGCGTAGGGTTCGGGGATTTCTCTGGAAACACCATATATTTT.

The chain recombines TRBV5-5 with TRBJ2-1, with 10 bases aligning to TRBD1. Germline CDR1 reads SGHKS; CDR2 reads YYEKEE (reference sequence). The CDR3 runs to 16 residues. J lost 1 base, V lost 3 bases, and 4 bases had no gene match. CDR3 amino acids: CASSWGQGLSYNEQFF. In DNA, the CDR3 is TGTGCCAGCAGCTGGGGACAGGGGCTATCCTACAATGAGCAGTTCTTC.

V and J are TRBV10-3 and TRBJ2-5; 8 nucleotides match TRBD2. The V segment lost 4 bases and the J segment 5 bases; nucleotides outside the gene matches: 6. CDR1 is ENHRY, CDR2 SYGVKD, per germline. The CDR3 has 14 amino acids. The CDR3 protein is CAISVGTSLETQYF. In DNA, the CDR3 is TGTGCCATCAGTGTCGGGACTAGTCTCGAGACCCAGTACTTC.

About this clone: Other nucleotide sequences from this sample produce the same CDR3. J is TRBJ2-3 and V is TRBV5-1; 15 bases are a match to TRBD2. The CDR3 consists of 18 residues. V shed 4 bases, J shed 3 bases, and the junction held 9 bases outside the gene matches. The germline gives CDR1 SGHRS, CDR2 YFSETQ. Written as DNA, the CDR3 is TGCGCCAGCAGCCCTGGACTAGCGGGAGGGCCTTTGACAGATACGCAGTATTTT. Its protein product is CASSPGLAGGPLTDTQYF.

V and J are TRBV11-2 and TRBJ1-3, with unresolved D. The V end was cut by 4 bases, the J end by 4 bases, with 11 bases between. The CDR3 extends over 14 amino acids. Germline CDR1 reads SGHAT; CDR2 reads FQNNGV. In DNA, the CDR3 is TGTGCCAGCAGCTCCTCGGCGGGCGGAAACACCATATATTTT. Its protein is CASSSSAGGNTIYF.

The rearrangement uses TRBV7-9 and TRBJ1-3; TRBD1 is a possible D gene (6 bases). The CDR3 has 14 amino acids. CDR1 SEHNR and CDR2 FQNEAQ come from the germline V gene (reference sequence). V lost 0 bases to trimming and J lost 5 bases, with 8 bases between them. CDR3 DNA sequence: TGTGCCAGCAGCTTAGCGGGGGCGAGAAACACCATATATTTT. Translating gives CASSLAGARNTIYF.

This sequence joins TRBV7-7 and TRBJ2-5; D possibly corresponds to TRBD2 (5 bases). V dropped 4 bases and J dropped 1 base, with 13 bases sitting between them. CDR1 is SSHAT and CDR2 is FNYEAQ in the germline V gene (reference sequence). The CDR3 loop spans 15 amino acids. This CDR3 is CASSSNRGTQETQYF. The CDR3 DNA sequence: TGTGCCAGCAGCTCGAATCGGGGAACCCAAGAGACCCAGTACTTC.

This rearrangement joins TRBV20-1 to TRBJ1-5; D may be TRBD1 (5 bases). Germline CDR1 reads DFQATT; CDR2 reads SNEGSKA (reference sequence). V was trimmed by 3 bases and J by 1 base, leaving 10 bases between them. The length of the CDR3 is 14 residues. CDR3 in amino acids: CSASSAGSNQPQHF. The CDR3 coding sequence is TGCAGTGCTAGTTCGGCAGGGAGCAATCAGCCCCAGCATTTT.

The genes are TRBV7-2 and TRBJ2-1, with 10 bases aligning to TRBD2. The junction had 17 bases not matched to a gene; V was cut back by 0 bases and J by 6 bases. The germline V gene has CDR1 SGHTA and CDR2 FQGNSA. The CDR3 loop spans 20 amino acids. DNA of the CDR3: TGTGCCAGCAGCTTAGCGCTTGGCTCAGCGGGAGGGCCGGCGGGCAATGAGCAGTTCTTC. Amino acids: CASSLALGSAGGPAGNEQFF.

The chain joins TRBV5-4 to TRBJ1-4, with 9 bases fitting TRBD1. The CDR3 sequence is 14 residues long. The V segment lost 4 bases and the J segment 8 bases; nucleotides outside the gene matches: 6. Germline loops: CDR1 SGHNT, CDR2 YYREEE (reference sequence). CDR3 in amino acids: CASSGGQGREKLFF. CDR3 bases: TGTGCCAGCAGCGGAGGACAGGGGAGAGAAAAACTGTTTTTT.